The source of this T cell receptor (beta chain) is a study of blood T cells in healthy people across ages. This CDR3 is 11 amino acids long. The V end lost 5 bases, the J end lost 8 bases, and 9 bases lay between the germline ends. Per germline, CDR1 SNHLY and CDR2 FYNNEI. Alongside a J-beta primer mix, a sample-barcoded 5' primer served in a second PCR lasting 7 to 11 cycles. TCRdb ran MiXCR on the 5' RACE reads and lists one entry per CDR3 protein. The sample has 1.6 million or so distinct CDR3 sequences, around 36% seen once; the top ten hold 11%. This clonotype was counted a few times. Sequencing was performed on blood. V gene TRBV2 combines with J gene TRBJ2-5, with D uncertain. The receptor was isolated from a woman aged 25-40 years in good health. In DNA, the CDR3 is TGTGCCAGCAGTTGGACCCAAACCCAGTACTTC. Its translation is CASSWTQTQYF.